This TCR beta chain was captured in a study of shared clonotypes between healthy human individuals. This clone was picked up a small number of times. Its antigen is undetermined. There are 15 residues in the CDR3. V was clipped by 5 bases and J by 8 bases; unmatched bases: 6. Germline CDR1 reads SGHKS; CDR2 reads YYEKEE (reference sequence). Donors were healthy HIV-negative adults without recent acute infections or vaccinations. TCRdb's table, derived via immunoSEQ multiplex PCR, lists solely in-frame clones and lacks some. The sample lists 550,000 to 700,000 clones, around three quarters occurring once. Study-level findings and limits: Naive subsets usually exceeded memory subsets in estimated richness. Blood was the only sampled material, and tissue repertoires likely differ. Non-shared clonotypes had lower generation probabilities than those shared by all four donors.

Sequencing input: memory CD4+ T cells sorted from blood. Specified subset: CD45RA-negative fraction. The receptor's source is a woman between 25 and 40 years old in good health. The V call is TRBV5-5, the J call TRBJ2-1; 14 bases agree with TRBD2. DNA for the CDR3: TGTGCCAGCAGGCCCGGGACTAGCGGGAGAGATGAGCAGTTCTTC. It translates to CASRPGTSGRDEQFF.